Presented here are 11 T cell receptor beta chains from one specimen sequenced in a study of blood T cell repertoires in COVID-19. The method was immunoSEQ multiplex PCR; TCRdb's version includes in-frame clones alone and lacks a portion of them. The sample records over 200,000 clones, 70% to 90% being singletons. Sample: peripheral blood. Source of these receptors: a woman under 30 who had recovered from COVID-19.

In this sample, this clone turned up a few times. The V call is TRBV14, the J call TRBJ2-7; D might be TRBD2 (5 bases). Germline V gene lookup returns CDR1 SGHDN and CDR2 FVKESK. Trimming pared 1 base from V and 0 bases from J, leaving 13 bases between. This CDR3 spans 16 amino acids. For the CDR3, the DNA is TGTGCCAGCAGCCAAGGATTTGCTGGGAGCTCCTACGAGCAGTACTTC. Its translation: CASSQGFAGSSYEQYF.

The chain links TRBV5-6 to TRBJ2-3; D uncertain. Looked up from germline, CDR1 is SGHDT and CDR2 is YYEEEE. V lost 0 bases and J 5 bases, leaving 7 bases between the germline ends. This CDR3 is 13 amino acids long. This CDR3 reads CASSLGTGDTQYF. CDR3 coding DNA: TGTGCCAGCAGCTTGGGCACGGGAGATACGCAGTATTTT.

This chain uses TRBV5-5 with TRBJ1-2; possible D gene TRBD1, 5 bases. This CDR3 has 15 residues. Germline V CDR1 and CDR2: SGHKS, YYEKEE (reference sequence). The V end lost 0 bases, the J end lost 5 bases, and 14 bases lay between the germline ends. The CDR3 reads CASSLAMGPGYGYTF. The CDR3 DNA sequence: TGTGCCAGCAGCTTGGCCATGGGGCCTGGATATGGCTACACCTTC.

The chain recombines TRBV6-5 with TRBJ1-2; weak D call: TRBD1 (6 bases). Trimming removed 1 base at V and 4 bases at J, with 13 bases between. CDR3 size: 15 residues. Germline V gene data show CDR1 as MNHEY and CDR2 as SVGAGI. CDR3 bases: TGTGCCAGCAGTTACTACAGGGTCCCCGGCTATGGCTACACCTTC. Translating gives CASSYYRVPGYGYTF.

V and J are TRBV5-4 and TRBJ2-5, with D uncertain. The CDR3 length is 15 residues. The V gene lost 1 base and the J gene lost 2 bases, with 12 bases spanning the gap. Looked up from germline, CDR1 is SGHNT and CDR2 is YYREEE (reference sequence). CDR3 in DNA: TGTGCCAGCAGCTTGAAGTTGGTCAGACAAGAGACCCAGTACTTC. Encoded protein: CASSLKLVRQETQYF.

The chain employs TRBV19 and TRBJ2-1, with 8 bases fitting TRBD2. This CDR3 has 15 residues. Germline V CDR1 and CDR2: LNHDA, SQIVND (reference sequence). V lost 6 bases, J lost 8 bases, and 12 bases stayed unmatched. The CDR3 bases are TGTGCCAGTAGACCTGCGGGAGGCCCTGTGCATGAGCAGTTCTTC. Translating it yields CASRPAGGPVHEQFF.

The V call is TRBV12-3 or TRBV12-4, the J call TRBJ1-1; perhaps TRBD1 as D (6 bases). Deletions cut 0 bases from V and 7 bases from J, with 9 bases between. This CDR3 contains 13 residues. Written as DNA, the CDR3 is TGTGCCAGCAGTTTAGCGGGACACTATGAAGCTTTCTTT. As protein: CASSLAGHYEAFF.

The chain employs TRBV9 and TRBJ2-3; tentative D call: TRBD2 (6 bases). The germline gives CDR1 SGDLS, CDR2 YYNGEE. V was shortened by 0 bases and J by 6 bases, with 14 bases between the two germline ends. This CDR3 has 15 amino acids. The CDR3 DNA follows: TGTGCCAGCAGCGTAGCTGGGAGGACTTCCGATACGCAGTATTTT. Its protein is CASSVAGRTSDTQYF.

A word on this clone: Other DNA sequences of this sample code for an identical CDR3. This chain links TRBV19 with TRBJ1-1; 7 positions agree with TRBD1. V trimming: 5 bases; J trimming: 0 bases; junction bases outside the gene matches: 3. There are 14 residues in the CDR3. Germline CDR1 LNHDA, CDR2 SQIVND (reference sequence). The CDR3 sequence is CASSVGQMNTEAFF. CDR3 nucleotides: TGTGCCAGTAGTGTGGGACAGATGAACACTGAAGCTTTCTTT.

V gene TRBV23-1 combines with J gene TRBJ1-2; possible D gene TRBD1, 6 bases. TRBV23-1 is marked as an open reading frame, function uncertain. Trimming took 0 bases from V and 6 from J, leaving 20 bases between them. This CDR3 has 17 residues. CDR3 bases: TGCGCCAGCAGTCAATCGGGGGCTAGGGGCTTTATTGATGGCTACACCTTC. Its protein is CASSQSGARGFIDGYTF.

For the CDR3, the DNA is TGTGCCACCAGCAGAGATTTTAGACAGACAGGGAGCGGGAACACCATATATTTT. This encodes CATSRDFRQTGSGNTIYF. The chain uses TRBV15 and TRBJ1-3; TRBD1 matches at 7 bases. This CDR3 is 18 amino acids long. The V gene end was trimmed by 0 bases and the J gene end by 7 bases; junction bases not matched to a gene: 15. The germline gives CDR1 LNHNV, CDR2 YYDKDF (reference sequence).